These T cell receptor beta chains were read from a single sample in a study of beta chain features in type 1 diabetes. Assay: immunoSEQ multiplex PCR; the TCRdb copy retains only in-frame clones and omits some. The sample shows approximately 470,000 clones, approximately 28% of them seen only once. Sequencing was carried out using naive CD4+ T cells from blood. These receptors originate from a man in his late teens or twenties in good health. The CDR3 runs from the conserved cysteine through the conserved F or W. Each record gives: D gene, V gene, clone size, J gene, CDR3 DNA, CDR3 protein. D genes are given only for firm matches. A clone size is listed for some rows: how often the clone was seen (once, few, many), or a class if it is expanded.

D gene: NA
V gene: TRBV7-2
clone size: NA
J gene: TRBJ2-3
CDR3 DNA: TGTGCCAGCAGCCTGCGACCGGCCACAGATACGCAGTATTTT
CDR3 protein: CASSLRPATDTQYF

D gene: TRBD1
V gene: TRBV7-9
clone size: few
J gene: TRBJ2-3
CDR3 DNA: TGTGCCAGCAGCTTCGTAACCGGGACAGAGACGCAGTATTTT
CDR3 protein: CASSFVTGTETQYF

D gene: TRBD2
V gene: TRBV27
clone size: NA
J gene: TRBJ2-7
CDR3 DNA: TGTGCCAGCAGTCAAACTAGCGGGAGGTTCTACGAGCAGTACTTC
CDR3 protein: CASSQTSGRFYEQYF

D gene: NA
V gene: TRBV6-6
clone size: NA
J gene: TRBJ1-3
CDR3 DNA: TGTGCCAGCAGTTTCTCCACAGCTGGAAACACCATATATTTT
CDR3 protein: CASSFSTAGNTIYF

D gene: NA
V gene: TRBV7-7
clone size: NA
J gene: TRBJ2-5
CDR3 DNA: TGTGCCAGCAGCTTAGGAGTCGGGAAGGGAAAAGAGACCCAGTACTTC
CDR3 protein: CASSLGVGKGKETQYF

D gene: NA
V gene: TRBV29-1
clone size: NA
J gene: TRBJ1-1
CDR3 DNA: TGCACCACCAAGGGGTATAGGGGGAACACTGAAGCTTTCTTT
CDR3 protein: CTTKGYRGNTEAFF

D gene: TRBD2
V gene: TRBV2
clone size: NA
J gene: TRBJ2-1
CDR3 DNA: TGTGCCAGCAGCAGAAGGACTAGCGGGACGGATGAGCAGTTCTTC
CDR3 protein: CASSRRTSGTDEQFF

D gene: NA
V gene: TRBV9
clone size: once
J gene: TRBJ2-7
CDR3 DNA: TGTGCCAGCAGCGTAGCCGCAGTCACCTACGAGCAGTACTTC
CDR3 protein: CASSVAAVTYEQYF

D gene: NA
V gene: TRBV30
clone size: NA
J gene: TRBJ1-5
CDR3 DNA: TGTGCCTGGAGTGAGGCAGGTCAGCCCCAGCATTTT
CDR3 protein: CAWSEAGQPQHF

D gene: NA
V gene: TRBV4-3
clone size: NA
J gene: TRBJ1-4
CDR3 DNA: TGCGCCAGCAGCCAAGACGTGCGGGGCGGTGAAAAACTGTTTTTT
CDR3 protein: CASSQDVRGGEKLFF

D gene: NA
V gene: TRBV12-2
clone size: NA
J gene: TRBJ2-6
CDR3 DNA: TGTGCAAGTCGCTTAGCCCGGGACAGGGTATTGCCTGGGGCCAACGTCCTGACTTTC
CDR3 protein: CASRLARDRVLPGANVLTF

D gene: NA
V gene: TRBV28
clone size: few
J gene: TRBJ2-5
CDR3 DNA: TGTGCCAGCAGTTTATCAGGGTACGGAGAGACCCAGTACTTC
CDR3 protein: CASSLSGYGETQYF

D gene: NA
V gene: TRBV18
clone size: NA
J gene: TRBJ2-7
CDR3 DNA: TGTGCCAGCTCACCGGGGACACCAAGAAGCCACTACGAGCAGTACTTC
CDR3 protein: CASSPGTPRSHYEQYF

D gene: NA
V gene: TRBV11-2
clone size: few
J gene: TRBJ2-4
CDR3 DNA: TGTGCCAGCAGCTTCGGCAAAAACATTCAGTACTTC
CDR3 protein: CASSFGKNIQYF

D gene: TRBD2
V gene: TRBV27
clone size: NA
J gene: TRBJ2-3
CDR3 DNA: TGTGCCAGCAGTCAGACGGGGGGGGAACCATCTTCTACGCAGTATTTT
CDR3 protein: CASSQTGGEPSSTQYF

D gene: NA
V gene: TRBV30
clone size: few
J gene: TRBJ1-5
CDR3 DNA: TGTGCCTGGAGTGTGAATAGCAATCAGCCCCAGCATTTT
CDR3 protein: CAWSVNSNQPQHF

D gene: NA
V gene: TRBV29-1
clone size: NA
J gene: TRBJ1-3
CDR3 DNA: TGCAGCGTAAGGGACTCAGGAAACACCATATATTTT
CDR3 protein: CSVRDSGNTIYF